This T cell receptor beta chain came from a study of cytomegalovirus exposure and HLA in healthy donors. Trimming took off 11 bases at V and 2 bases at J, with 11 bases between the two ends. CDR3 length equals 12 residues. Looked up from germline, CDR1 is SEHNR and CDR2 is FQNEAQ (reference sequence). 60 Vbeta and 13 Jbeta primers were used in PCR. Method: immunoSEQ multiplex PCR; TCRdb's copy keeps in-frame clones and lacks some. The sample comprises around 140,000 clones, around 90% of which are singletons, and more than 0.5% rests with the top ten. The sequence came from a woman between 35 and 50 years old in good health and CMV-seronegative. The genes are TRBV7-9 and TRBJ2-3; D possibly corresponds to TRBD1 (7 bases). The sample comprised PBMCs. CDR3: CAPGGPTDTQYF. The CDR3 region has the DNA TGTGCCCCAGGGGGGCCCACAGATACGCAGTATTTT.